What follows are 9 T cell receptor beta chains derived from one specimen sequenced in a study of CD8 T cells in Susac syndrome. RNA was extracted with the RNeasy kit, and a quantity of roughly 0.45 to 1 ug was reverse transcribed using random hexamers. MiXCR was run by TCRdb on the immunoSEQ multiplex PCR reads, yielding one entry per CDR3 protein. This table holds 210,000 or so distinct CDR3 sequences, approximately 94% found once. Sequenced: CD4+ T cells from PBMCs. These TCRs come from a human donor with Susac syndrome.

The chain recombines TRBV25-1 with TRBJ2-7; the match to TRBD1 covers 7 bases. V dropped 6 bases and J dropped 2; count of bases not matched to a gene: 16. CDR3 length: 17 amino acids. From germline, CDR1 is MGHDK and CDR2 SYGVNS. The CDR3 is CASRASATGNKAYEQYF. The DNA of the CDR3 is TGTGCCAGCAGGGCCAGTGCGACAGGGAATAAAGCCTACGAGCAGTACTTC.

The rearrangement joins TRBV5-1 to TRBJ2-1; 10 bases are shared with TRBD1. In germline, CDR1 is SGHRS, CDR2 YFSETQ. The CDR3 totals 15 residues. V trimming: 4 bases; J trimming: 6 bases; junction bases outside the gene matches: 7. CDR3 coding DNA: TGCGCCAGCAGCCTAGGACAGGGGGTGCGCAATGAGCAGTTCTTC. Its translation is CASSLGQGVRNEQFF.

This chain links TRBV24-1 with TRBJ1-5; 7 bases match TRBD1. Germline assignment: CDR1 KGHDR and CDR2 SFDVKD. The CDR3 has 14 residues. Germline trimming cut 5 bases from V and 2 bases from J; bases unmatched to any gene: 2. The CDR3 sequence is CATSGGGGNQPQHF. The CDR3 DNA follows: TGTGCCACCAGTGGAGGGGGCGGCAATCAGCCCCAGCATTTT.

The J gene is TRBJ2-4, the V gene TRBV5-6, with 10 bases identical to TRBD1. This CDR3 spans 15 amino acids. The germline CDR1 and CDR2 sequences are SGHDT and YYEEEE. V gave up 2 bases and J gave up 9 bases; unmatched junction bases: 8. This CDR3 is CASSFGTGEASIQYF. The CDR3 DNA sequence: TGTGCCAGCAGCTTCGGGACAGGGGAGGCCAGCATTCAGTACTTC.

The chain combines TRBV9 with TRBJ2-7; 12 bases match TRBD2. Trimming removed 4 bases from V and 5 bases from J; junction bases left unmatched: 10. The CDR3 is 16 residues long. Germline V CDR1 and CDR2: SGDLS, YYNGEE. The CDR3 sequence: CASSTTSGGLGNEQYF. CDR3 DNA sequence: TGTGCCAGCAGCACGACTAGCGGGGGCCTGGGGAACGAGCAGTACTTC.

This chain connects TRBV19 to TRBJ2-6, with TRBD1 matching over 10 bases. The trim removed 6 bases at V and 2 bases at J, leaving 13 bases unmatched. Per the germline V gene, CDR1 is LNHDA and CDR2 is SQIVND (reference sequence). This CDR3 has 19 amino acids. The CDR3 DNA reads as TGTGCCAGTAGCAGGCGGCCGGGACAGGGGCTTCCTGGGGCCAACGTCCTGACTTTC. It specifies CASSRRPGQGLPGANVLTF.

The V and J genes are TRBV20-1 and TRBJ2-7, with TRBD1 identical over 7 bases. The CDR3 is 13 residues long. Germline V gene data show CDR1 as DFQATT and CDR2 as SNEGSKA (reference sequence). CDR3 amino acids: CRPSGQTLYEQYF. CDR3 coding DNA: TGCAGACCCTCGGGACAGACCCTCTACGAGCAGTACTTC.

DNA for the CDR3: TGCAGTGCTAGAGGGGCTAGCGGGGGCAAAGAGACCCAGTACTTC. Protein: CSARGASGGKETQYF. The chain joins TRBV20-1 to TRBJ2-5; 10 bases fit TRBD2. CDR1 and CDR2 (germline): DFQATT, SNEGSKA (reference sequence). This CDR3 spans 15 amino acids. V dropped 1 base and J dropped 3; count of bases not matched to a gene: 5.

The count of this clonotype is one. This chain connects TRBV7-9 to TRBJ2-3; tentative D call: TRBD1 (6 bases). This CDR3 spans 16 amino acids. Trimming took 1 base from V and 2 from J, leaving 13 bases between them. Germline CDR1 is SEHNR and CDR2 is FQNEAQ (reference sequence). The CDR3 DNA is TGTGCCAGCAGCTTAGATCAGGGGATGTACACAGATACGCAGTATTTT. Its translation is CASSLDQGMYTDTQYF.